The source of this T cell receptor beta chain is a study of T cells after yellow fever vaccination. Study results and caveats: Most clones from primary vaccination were detected again post-booster (almost 98% CD4, roughly 91% CD8). A small proportion of clonotypes was detected in both the CD4 and CD8 compartments. It was a weaker secondary response, yet one that peaked faster, at day 5 versus 15.

Comments on this clonotype: The antigen remains undetermined.

TCRdb re-called the 5' RACE reads with MiXCR, one entry per CDR3 protein. The table has 300,000 to 400,000 distinct CDR3 sequences, 6.2% seen once. V trimming: 1 base; J trimming: 0 bases; junction bases outside the gene matches: 11. CDR3 size: 19 residues. CDR1 SGHAT and CDR2 FQDESV come from the germline V gene (reference sequence). The chain is built from TRBV11-1 and TRBJ1-1; 10 nucleotides agree with TRBD1. This TCR was sampled from a man aged 25-45 years who received the YFV17D yellow fever vaccine. The specimen was PBMCs, collected 5 days after the yellow fever booster vaccination. CDR3 in DNA: TGTGCCAGCAGCTTAGTTCGTGTGACAGGGGGCTTCGTGAACACTGAAGCTTTCTTT. Translated: CASSLVRVTGGFVNTEAFF.